This paragraph reports one T cell receptor (beta chain). Repertoires were generated with immunoSEQ multiplex PCR, while TCRdb's copy carries only in-frame clones and drops some. Found here are about 240,000 clones, around 88% of them singletons; the top ten hold around 4%. The study recruited people aged roughly 18 to 100 years across about two dozen US areas. This specimen belongs to a study of blood T cell repertoires in COVID-19. Study at large: Sites across the United States, Italy and Spain contributed samples from acute and convalescent COVID-19. Sample material is recorded as cDNA or gDNA derived from T cells, B-cell-depleted T cells, or PBMCs.

The germline V gene has CDR1 MDHEN and CDR2 SYDVKM. J was trimmed by 4 bases and V by 4 bases; bases with no gene match: 13. CDR3 length equals 16 residues. This chain joins TRBV28 and TRBJ2-7; 7 bases are a match to TRBD1. Sequencing was performed on PBMCs or T cells enriched from blood (not recorded which). This TCR came from a woman between 25 and 40 years old who had recovered from COVID-19. The DNA of the CDR3 is TGTGCCAGCAGTTCTCTCTCAGGGGGTCGCGGGTACGAGCAGTACTTC. Translated, it gives CASSSLSGGRGYEQYF.